What follows describes a single TCR beta chain. This specimen belongs to a study of blood T cell repertoires in COVID-19. Sequencing was performed with immunoSEQ multiplex PCR; in TCRdb, only in-frame clones are kept and a portion is missing. The sample contains approximately 160,000 clones, more than 85% of which appear only once. Germline loops: CDR1 KGHSH, CDR2 LQKENI. There are 16 residues in the CDR3. The V segment lost 6 bases and the J segment 7 bases; nucleotides outside the gene matches: 6. Sequenced input: PBMCs or T cells enriched from blood (not recorded which). The chain uses TRBV18 and TRBJ2-2, with 15 bases matching TRBD2. The sequence came from a woman aged 45-60 years who had recovered from COVID-19. CDR3 residues: CASSRTSGRAIGELFF. CDR3 in DNA: TGTGCCAGCTCTCGGACTAGCGGGAGGGCCATCGGGGAGCTGTTTTTT.